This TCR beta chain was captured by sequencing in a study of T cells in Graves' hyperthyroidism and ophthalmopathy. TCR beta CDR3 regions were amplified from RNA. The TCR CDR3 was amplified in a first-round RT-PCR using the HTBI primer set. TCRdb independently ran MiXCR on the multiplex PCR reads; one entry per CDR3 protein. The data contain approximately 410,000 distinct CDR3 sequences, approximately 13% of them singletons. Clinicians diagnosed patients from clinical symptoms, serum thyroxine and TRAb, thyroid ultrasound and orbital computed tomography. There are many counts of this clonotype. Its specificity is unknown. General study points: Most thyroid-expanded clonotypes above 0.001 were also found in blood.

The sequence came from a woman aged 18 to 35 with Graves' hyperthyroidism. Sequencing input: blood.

CDR3 protein: CASSLALAGGPGDTQYF. The CDR3 DNA sequence: TGTGCCAGCAGTTTAGCTTTAGCGGGAGGCCCGGGGGATACGCAGTATTTT. The chain has TRBV28 and TRBJ2-3; 10 bases are shared with TRBD2. Trimming removed 2 bases from V and 6 bases from J; junction bases left unmatched: 11. Germline V CDR1 and CDR2: MDHEN, SYDVKM. The CDR3 totals 17 residues.